A single sample gave rise to the 29 T cell receptor beta chains below, sequenced in a study of CXCR4 blockade with PD-1 therapy in pancreatic cancer. Measured with immunoSEQ multiplex PCR; TCRdb has only the in-frame clones, and not every one. Among about 490 clones listed, more than 30% were seen once. Sequencing was done on a sample of tumor tissue. The source of these receptors is a human donor with pancreatic ductal adenocarcinoma.

This clone came up a few times. This sequence joins TRBV9 and TRBJ2-7; maybe TRBD1 (6 bases). Looked up from germline, CDR1 is SGDLS and CDR2 is YYNGEE. The V and J ends lost 4 bases and 1 base respectively, with 12 bases between them. There are 14 residues in the CDR3. CDR3 nucleotide sequence: TGTGCCAGCAGCTCCTCCGGGACATCCTACGAGCAGTACTTC. Protein sequence: CASSSSGTSYEQYF.

The table lists this clone with a few counts. The chain joins TRBV6-8 to TRBJ1-2; possibly TRBD1 for D (6 bases). The V end was cut by 2 bases, the J end by 6 bases, with 13 bases between. Per the germline V gene, CDR1 is MNHGY and CDR2 is SAAAGT. The CDR3 has 14 amino acids. The CDR3 DNA sequence: TGTGCCAGCAGTTACCCAGGACAGATGGATGGCTACACCTTC. Its translation: CASSYPGQMDGYTF.

This clone is categorized as large. The chain employs TRBV4-1 and TRBJ1-3; no definite D call. Between the trimmed V and J ends, which lost 6 bases and 4 bases, there was a span of 19 bases. Germline V CDR1 and CDR2: MGHRA, YSYEKL. The CDR3 has 16 residues. The CDR3 loop is CASRVTSTLEGNTIYF. In nucleotides, the CDR3 is TGCGCCAGCAGGGTAACCTCTACTCTGGAAGGAAACACCATATATTTT.

V and J are TRBV11-3 and TRBJ1-1, with a possible D match to TRBD1 (6 bases). The ends were cut back, 5 bases at V and 4 bases at J, with 17 bases in the middle. This CDR3 contains 15 residues. From germline, CDR1 is SGHNT and CDR2 YENEEA. The CDR3 reads CASSTDGQKSTEAFF. CDR3 nucleotides: TGTGCCAGCAGCACTGACGGACAGAAATCCACTGAAGCTTTCTTT. The full variable domain, its missing parts supplied by reference TRBV11-3 and TRBJ1-1, is EAGVVQSPRYKIIEKKQPVAFWCNPISGHNTLYWYLQNLGQGPELLIRYENEEAVDDSQLPKDRFSAERLKGVDSTLKIQPAELGDSAVYLCASSTDGQKSTEAFFGQGTRLTVV.

V usage is TRBV6-8 and J usage is TRBJ1-1; no clear D gene. This CDR3 region has 15 residues. Germline CDR1 reads MNHGY; CDR2 reads SAAAGT. V lost 5 bases to trimming and J lost 3 bases, with 16 bases between them. CDR3 nucleotides: TGTGCCAGCAGTAACCCTCCCGGGGAGGACACTGAAGCTTTCTTT. The encoded protein is CASSNPPGEDTEAFF.

The gene calls are TRBV6-8 and TRBJ2-7, with D perhaps TRBD2 (6 bases). This CDR3 is built from 14 residues. In germline, CDR1 is MNHGY, CDR2 SAAAGT. V shed 4 bases and J shed 0 bases, with 10 bases lying between them. CDR3 sequence: CASSLGGVSYEQYF. CDR3 coding DNA: TGTGCCAGCAGTTTGGGGGGTGTCTCCTACGAGCAGTACTTC.

There are a few counts of this clone. The V call is TRBV29-1, the J call TRBJ2-7; 7 bases agree with TRBD2. The CDR3 totals 13 residues. Germline assignment: CDR1 SQVTM and CDR2 ANQGSEA. Trimming removed 7 bases from V and 4 bases from J; junction bases left unmatched: 10. Written as DNA, the CDR3 is TGCAGCGCCCTTGGGCTCGGGGGGTACGAGCAGTACTTC. Protein: CSALGLGGYEQYF.

The rearrangement links TRBV6-8 to TRBJ2-1, with 9 bases identical to TRBD2. The CDR3 has 15 amino acids. The V gene end was trimmed by 4 bases and the J gene end by 7 bases; junction bases not matched to a gene: 8. Germline loops: CDR1 MNHGY, CDR2 SAAAGT. As DNA, the CDR3 is TGTGCCAGCAGTTTTGTCCTAGCGGGGCGGAATGAGCAGTTCTTC. Amino acids: CASSFVLAGRNEQFF.

The gene calls are TRBV12-5 and TRBJ1-1; D call uncertain. Germline V gives CDR1 LGHNT, CDR2 FRNRAP. V was cut by 6 bases and J by 3 bases, with 11 bases left in between. The CDR3 is 13 residues long. This CDR3 is CASGSDGYTEAFF. CDR3 DNA sequence: TGTGCTAGTGGCTCGGACGGATACACTGAAGCTTTCTTT.

The J gene is TRBJ1-1, the V gene TRBV30; D ambiguous. Trimming shortened V by 0 bases and J by 1 base, and 6 bases separated the two germline ends. CDR3 length: 13 amino acids. Germline V gene lookup returns CDR1 GTSNPN and CDR2 SVGIG (reference sequence). CDR3 region: CAWSVHGNTEAFF. CDR3 bases: TGTGCCTGGAGTGTACACGGGAACACTGAAGCTTTCTTT. The full variable domain, in which reference TRBV30 and TRBJ1-1 provide the parts outside the CDR3, is SQTIHQWPATLVQPVGSPLSLECTVEGTSNPNLYWYRQAAGRGLQLLFYSVGIGQISSEVPQNLSASRPQDRQFILSSKKLLLSDSGFYLCAWSVHGNTEAFFGQGTRLTVV.

The chain carries TRBV11-3 and TRBJ1-4, with a possible D match to TRBD1 (6 bases). V was clipped by 1 base and J by 5 bases, with 11 bases between them. Germline assignment: CDR1 SGHNT and CDR2 YENEEA. The CDR3 is made up of 15 amino acids. CDR3 protein: CASSLGGGLNEKLFF. Here the CDR3 DNA reads TGTGCCAGCAGCTTAGGAGGGGGGCTGAATGAAAAACTGTTTTTT. Looking up the rest from reference TRBV11-3 and TRBJ1-4 gives the full variable domain: EAGVVQSPRYKIIEKKQPVAFWCNPISGHNTLYWYLQNLGQGPELLIRYENEEAVDDSQLPKDRFSAERLKGVDSTLKIQPAELGDSAVYLCASSLGGGLNEKLFFGSGTQLSVL.

This chain uses TRBV29-1 with TRBJ1-3; D unclear. The CDR3 length is 12 residues. V lost 6 bases, J lost 1 base, and 7 bases lay in between. Germline V gene sequence: CDR1 SQVTM, CDR2 ANQGSEA. This CDR3 reads CSVTESGNTIYF. CDR3 DNA sequence: TGCAGCGTAACAGAATCTGGAAACACCATATATTTT.

This clone was seen a few times. The chain carries TRBV6-8 and TRBJ1-4; maybe TRBD1 (6 bases). V lost 6 bases, J lost 0 bases, and 8 bases lay in between. CDR3 length: 14 amino acids. Germline V lookup: CDR1 MNHGY, CDR2 SAAAGT. The CDR3 loop reads CASRDSTTNEKLFF. In DNA, the CDR3 is TGTGCCAGCAGGGACAGTACAACTAATGAAAAACTGTTTTTT.

For the CDR3, the DNA is TGTGCCAGCAGCTTACGGGCCAGGGGAGGGACCGGGGAGCTGTTTTTT. Translation: CASSLRARGGTGELFF. The chain couples TRBV7-4 to TRBJ2-2; maybe TRBD2 (7 bases). Germline-derived CDR1 and CDR2 are SGHVT and SQSDAQ. The CDR3 has 16 residues. The V end lost 2 bases, the J end lost 5 bases, and 15 bases lay between the germline ends.

This clone was counted between two and nine times. The genes are TRBV5-1 and TRBJ1-1; D is unclear. Trimming took off 1 base at V and 2 bases at J, with 12 bases between the two ends. Looked up from germline, CDR1 is SGHRS and CDR2 is YFSETQ. This CDR3 region has 15 residues. The CDR3 region has the DNA TGCGCCAGCAGCTTGTTGAGGGCCGATAACACTGAAGCTTTCTTT. Protein sequence: CASSLLRADNTEAFF.

The rearrangement uses TRBV19 and TRBJ2-7; D is unresolved. Germline CDR1 LNHDA, CDR2 SQIVND (reference sequence). The CDR3 extends over 14 amino acids. V was clipped by 3 bases and J by 1 base, with 10 bases between them. The CDR3 here is CASSITSSSYEQYF. CDR3 DNA sequence: TGTGCCAGTAGTATCACATCCTCGTCCTACGAGCAGTACTTC.

The chain uses TRBV19 and TRBJ2-5; D possibly corresponds to TRBD1 (6 bases). The V and J ends lost 6 bases and 5 bases respectively, with 13 bases between them. Germline lookup yields CDR1 LNHDA and CDR2 SQIVND (reference sequence). The CDR3 runs to 13 residues. CDR3 sequence: CASRERGMETQYF. The CDR3 nucleotides are TGTGCCAGTAGGGAGAGGGGGATGGAGACCCAGTACTTC. The entire variable domain, with the rest obtained from reference TRBV19 and TRBJ2-5, is as follows: DGGITQSPKYLFRKEGQNVTLSCEQNLNHDAMYWYRQDPGQGLRLIYYSQIVNDFQKGDIAEGYSVSREKKESFPLTVTSAQKNPTAFYLCASRERGMETQYFGPGTRLLVL.

This chain uses TRBV6-8 with TRBJ1-1; the D gene is possibly TRBD1 (5 bases). There are 18 residues in the CDR3. Between the trimmed V and J ends, which lost 6 bases and 1 base, there was a span of 24 bases. CDR1 and CDR2 from the germline V gene are MNHGY and SAAAGT. CDR3 loop: CASSHAPSPGRSNTEAFF. The CDR3 bases are TGTGCCAGCAGCCATGCGCCCTCTCCGGGGCGGTCGAACACTGAAGCTTTCTTT.

In this sample, this clone is medium-sized (0.01 to 0.1%). V is TRBV11-3 and J is TRBJ2-5; 9 positions match TRBD1. Per germline, CDR1 SGHNT and CDR2 YENEEA. Losses at the gene ends were 5 bases for V and 5 bases for J; bases not matched to a gene: 12. The CDR3 contains 16 residues. As DNA, the CDR3 is TGTGCCAGCAGCCGCCCCGGGACAGGGTACGGCGAGACCCAGTACTTC. Translating gives CASSRPGTGYGETQYF.

This chain links TRBV28 with TRBJ1-4; the D gene is possibly TRBD1 (5 bases). V was cut by 3 bases and J by 6 bases, with 17 bases left in between. Germline V CDR1 and CDR2: MDHEN, SYDVKM. This CDR3 spans 16 amino acids. The CDR3 spells CASSFTVGGGDEKLFF. In DNA form, the CDR3 reads TGTGCCAGCAGTTTTACAGTTGGGGGGGGTGATGAAAAACTGTTTTTT.

This clone was counted between two and nine times. The chain uses TRBV18 and TRBJ1-2; 9 bases fit TRBD1. CDR1 is KGHSH, CDR2 LQKENI, per germline. Trimming removed 4 bases from V and 2 bases from J; junction bases left unmatched: 5. This CDR3 spans 15 amino acids. CDR3 bases: TGTGCCAGCTCACAACCGGGACAGGGAAACTATGGCTACACCTTC. Its protein is CASSQPGQGNYGYTF.

This sequence joins TRBV19 and TRBJ1-2, with TRBD1 identical over 10 bases. V lost 4 bases and J lost 5; bases outside the gene matches: 4. CDR1 is LNHDA and CDR2 is SQIVND in the germline V gene (reference sequence). The CDR3 consists of 14 residues. CDR3 bases: TGTGCCAGTAGTACGACAGGGGGCGAGTATGGCTACACCTTC. Residues: CASSTTGGEYGYTF.

This clone was counted only a few times. The CDR3 loop reads CASSFGRSSSGNTIYF. In DNA form, the CDR3 reads TGTGCCAGCAGCTTTGGACGTTCGAGCTCTGGAAACACCATATATTTT. The V gene is TRBV11-3, the J gene TRBJ1-3; D uncertain. The CDR3 is made up of 16 amino acids. The ends were cut back, 3 bases at V and 0 bases at J, with 12 bases in the middle. Per germline, CDR1 SGHNT and CDR2 YENEEA.

The chain employs TRBV28 and TRBJ2-2, with 7 bases matching TRBD1. Germline V gene lookup returns CDR1 MDHEN and CDR2 SYDVKM. This CDR3 spans 15 amino acids. With 10 bases clipped from V and 6 bases from J, the junction kept 14 bases outside the gene matches. The CDR3 reads CATGEGQIGSGELFF. The CDR3 coding sequence is TGTGCCACCGGTGAGGGACAGATCGGATCCGGGGAGCTGTTTTTT.

About this clone: A junction end diverges from the germline sequence, so it may reflect a read error. The chain joins TRBV18 to TRBJ1-2; 7 bases align to TRBD1. The germline CDR1 and CDR2 sequences are KGHSH and LQKENI. The CDR3 totals 13 residues. This CDR3 reads CASSPRDREGYTF. In DNA, the CDR3 is TGTGCCAGCTCACCCCGGGACAGAGAGGGCTATACCTTC.

This clone was found once. The chain has TRBV29-1 and TRBJ1-2, with no clear D. The V end lost 3 bases, the J end lost 7 bases, and 18 bases lay between the germline ends. The CDR3 spans 14 residues. The germline gives CDR1 SQVTM, CDR2 ANQGSEA. CDR3 DNA sequence: TGCAGCGTTGACCGGGCCAGCGCCTGGCTTGGCTACACCTTC. Its translation is CSVDRASAWLGYTF.

V usage is TRBV25-1 and J usage is TRBJ1-1; D is undetermined. The CDR3 runs to 14 residues. Germline values: CDR1 MGHDK, CDR2 SYGVNS. Trimming removed 4 bases from V and 0 bases from J, with 9 bases in between. The CDR3 DNA sequence: TGTGCCAGCAGTGGAGAATTAATGAACACTGAAGCTTTCTTT. Translation: CASSGELMNTEAFF.

The V call is TRBV19, the J call TRBJ1-1; maybe TRBD1 (5 bases). V lost 3 bases and J 4 bases, leaving 6 bases between the germline ends. Germline CDR1 and CDR2: LNHDA and SQIVND (reference sequence). The CDR3 is made up of 12 amino acids. For the CDR3, the DNA is TGTGCCAGTAGTATCAGGGCCACTGAAGCTTTCTTT. Translating gives CASSIRATEAFF.

By its share, this clone is large. The V gene is TRBV9, the J gene TRBJ2-7; 7 bases are shared with TRBD1. In germline, CDR1 is SGDLS, CDR2 YYNGEE. The CDR3 has 13 amino acids. The trim removed 4 bases at V and 3 bases at J, leaving 4 bases unmatched. CDR3 residues: CASSNRDSYEQYF. DNA of the CDR3: TGTGCCAGCAGCAATCGGGACAGCTACGAGCAGTACTTC.